This T cell receptor beta chain was sequenced during a study of cytomegalovirus exposure and HLA in healthy donors. With respect to this clone: Its antigen is still unknown.

Study conclusions and caveats: There were a few CMV-associated chains whose specificity for CMV antigens was confirmed in vitro. In a later analysis, TCR beta V- and J-gene trimming showed a link to a missense DCLRE1C variant. Later on, an analysis tied over 15,000 TCR beta sequences to HLA alleles at 0.05 false discovery rate.

The CDR3 loop spans 15 amino acids. From germline, CDR1 is SGHNT and CDR2 YYREEE (reference sequence). The ends lost 4 bases at V and 2 bases at J; junction bases unmatched: 6. It was with 60 Vbeta and 13 Jbeta primers that the PCR ran. Profiling relied on immunoSEQ multiplex PCR, and the TCRdb table lists in-frame clones only, not all of them. The sample includes roughly 140,000 clones, 82% seen only once; the top ten take roughly 3.4%. Every donor was a healthy person donating bone marrow. The rearrangement uses TRBV5-4 and TRBJ1-1; 9 nucleotides line up with TRBD1. The sequenced sample was PBMCs. The receptor's source is a male donor in good health and CMV-seronegative. CDR3 amino acids: CASSTWTGVNTEAFF. As DNA, the CDR3 is TGTGCCAGCAGCACTTGGACAGGGGTAAACACTGAAGCTTTCTTT.